This TCR beta chain was sequenced for a study of blood T cell repertoires in COVID-19. Germline CDR1 and CDR2: SGHKS and YYEKEE (reference sequence). The CDR3 totals 14 residues. V was cut by 0 bases and J by 13 bases, with 14 bases left in between. The assay was immunoSEQ multiplex PCR, and TCRdb's table has in-frame clones only and misses some. Of 200,000 or so clones in the sample, under 90% are singletons; the top ten hold roughly 5%. This chain links TRBV5-5 with TRBJ1-6; D perhaps matches TRBD1 (6 bases). Sample: peripheral blood. The TCR was taken from a woman aged 55-69 years who had recovered from COVID-19. The CDR3 protein is CASSLGSRGTPLHF. The CDR3 region has the DNA TGTGCCAGCAGCTTGGGCAGCAGGGGTACGCCCCTCCACTTT.